The present entry profiles one T cell receptor beta chain with its context. Germline CDR1 reads SGHRS; CDR2 reads YFSETQ. The CDR3 is 14 residues long. Between the trimmed V and J ends, which lost 3 bases and 5 bases, there was a span of 9 bases. These data come from a study of blood T cell repertoires in COVID-19. Study summary: Samples of COVID-19 (acute and convalescent) were obtained from the United States, Italy and Spain. The cDNA or gDNA used as material had been derived from T cells, B-cell-depleted T cells, or PBMCs.

Per the authors' pipeline: Researchers report that nucleated cell counts were estimated from reference gene primer amplification. Here immunoSEQ multiplex PCR was the method, and the copy in TCRdb shows in-frame clones only, minus some. The DNA gave D and trimming, while V, J and clone size come from that table. The sample includes around 250,000 clones, more than 75% of them seen just once. This chain joins TRBV5-1 and TRBJ1-6; TRBD1 might be the D (5 bases). The receptor's source is a man aged 35-49 years with active or convalescent COVID-19. The sequencing sample was made of peripheral blood. CDR3 in amino acids: CASSWGADNSPLHF. The DNA for the CDR3 is TGCGCCAGCAGCTGGGGCGCCGATAATTCACCCCTCCACTTT.